The 19 T cell receptor beta chains reported below all come from one sample, sequenced in a study of T cells in localized non-small cell lung cancer. TCRdb's copy holds only in-frame clones and misses some; the assay was immunoSEQ multiplex PCR. Of fewer than 40,000 clones detected, roughly nine tenths appear once; the ten largest clones hold 2.5% to 3%. Here the sequenced sample was peripheral blood, taken before any cancer treatment. The receptors were gathered from a female donor of 60 years or more with stage I lung adenocarcinoma.

V is TRBV7-3 and J is TRBJ2-3, with TRBD2 matching 11 bases. V lost 5 bases and J lost 6; bases outside the gene matches: 10. This CDR3 contains 16 residues. Germline values: CDR1 SGHTA, CDR2 FQGTGA. CDR3 loop: CASSPGSGRADDTQYF. CDR3 in DNA: TGTGCCAGCAGCCCGGGTAGCGGGAGGGCCGACGATACGCAGTATTTT. The whole variable domain, filled in from reference TRBV7-3 and TRBJ2-3, reads GAGVSQTPSNKVTEKGKYVELRCDPISGHTALYWYRQSLGQGPEFLIYFQGTGAADDSGLPNDRFFAVRPEGSVSTLKIQRTERGDSAVYLCASSPGSGRADDTQYFGPGTRLTVL.

The chain is built from TRBV7-2 and TRBJ1-2, with 9 positions matching TRBD1. Germline CDR1 reads SGHTA; CDR2 reads FQGNSA. The J segment lost 7 bases and the V segment lost 5 bases, leaving 17 bases of the junction unmatched. CDR3 length: 17 amino acids. CDR3 nucleotides: TGTGCCAGCAGCGCAAAACTCCGACAGGGGGGAATAAGTGGCTACACCTTC. Amino acids: CASSAKLRQGGISGYTF.

The chain links TRBV7-8 to TRBJ2-3; no clear D gene. This CDR3 has 14 amino acids. CDR1 and CDR2 (germline): SGHVS, FQNEAQ. V was pared by 4 bases and J by 3 bases, with 11 bases between. The CDR3 spells CASSSASMTDTQYF. CDR3 DNA: TGTGCCAGCAGCTCGGCTAGTATGACAGATACGCAGTATTTT.

This chain connects TRBV7-8 to TRBJ2-7; 7 bases fit TRBD1. The CDR3 covers 14 residues. CDR1 SGHVS and CDR2 FQNEAQ come from the germline V gene. The junction had 4 bases not matched to a gene; V was cut back by 5 bases and J by 0 bases. The CDR3 coding sequence is TGTGCCAGCAGCGATCGACAGGGCTCCTACGAGCAGTACTTC. Its translation: CASSDRQGSYEQYF.

The chain couples TRBV19 to TRBJ1-1; TRBD1 matches 9 bases. The CDR3 loop spans 12 amino acids. J gave up 10 bases and V 9 bases, and 9 bases lay outside the gene matches. Looked up from germline, CDR1 is LNHDA and CDR2 is SQIVND (reference sequence). CDR3 sequence reads: CASEKDRGAAFF. As DNA, the CDR3 is TGTGCCAGCGAGAAAGACAGGGGGGCAGCTTTCTTT.

The gene calls are TRBV7-2 and TRBJ2-4; 11 bases fit TRBD1. The length of the CDR3 is 16 residues. After removal of 7 bases from V and 4 bases from J, the junction contained 9 bases not matched to a gene. CDR1 SGHTA and CDR2 FQGNSA come from the germline V gene. Here the CDR3 DNA reads TGTGCCAGCAACTCCGGGACAGGGGGGAAGAAAAACATTCAGTACTTC. Its protein is CASNSGTGGKKNIQYF. The full variable domain, with the rest looked up from reference TRBV7-2 and TRBJ2-4, is GAGVSQSPSNKVTEKGKDVELRCDPISGHTALYWYRQSLGQGLEFLIYFQGNSAPDKSGLPSDRFSAERTGGSVSTLTIQRTQQEDSAVYLCASNSGTGGKKNIQYFGAGTRLSVL.

J is TRBJ1-1 and V is TRBV11-2; D is possibly TRBD1 (6 bases). CDR1 and CDR2 (germline): SGHAT, FQNNGV. The CDR3 sequence is 15 residues long. Deletions cut 1 base from V and 9 bases from J, with 18 bases between. This CDR3 is CASSLGRGGGQKAFF. The CDR3 DNA follows: TGTGCCAGCAGCTTAGGGAGGGGGGGAGGCCAAAAAGCTTTCTTT.

The CDR3 region is CAWSVRGRTYGYTF. CDR3 sequence (DNA): TGTGCCTGGAGTGTGAGGGGGCGCACCTATGGCTACACCTTC. The chain carries TRBV30 and TRBJ1-2, with 7 bases that match TRBD1. Germline trimming cut 0 bases from V and 4 bases from J; bases unmatched to any gene: 5. The CDR3 has 14 residues. CDR1 is GTSNPN and CDR2 is SVGIG in the germline V gene (reference sequence).

The rearrangement joins TRBV4-2 to TRBJ2-7; D ambiguous. Trimming cost V 0 bases and J 6 bases, with 6 bases left between them. The CDR3 runs to 12 residues. Germline V CDR1 and CDR2: LGHNA, YNFKEQ. The CDR3 DNA is TGTGCCAGCAGCCAAGAAGGTCCCGAGCAGTACTTC. The encoded protein is CASSQEGPEQYF.

This chain connects TRBV6-7 to TRBJ2-1; D not resolved. TRBV6-7 is an open reading frame, and its role is uncertain. This CDR3 has 16 residues. The V end was cut by 8 bases, the J end by 2 bases, with 19 bases between. CDR3 residues: CASPQGAGPAYNEQFF. In nucleotides, the CDR3 is TGTGCCAGCCCGCAAGGCGCAGGACCGGCCTACAATGAGCAGTTCTTC.

V is TRBV19 and J is TRBJ2-5, with 7 positions matching TRBD2. V shed 6 bases, J shed 0 bases, and the junction held 10 bases outside the gene matches. This CDR3 is 16 amino acids long. The germline gives CDR1 LNHDA, CDR2 SQIVND (reference sequence). This CDR3 is CASSNWVGGYQETQYF. CDR3 nucleotides: TGTGCCAGTAGCAACTGGGTCGGGGGGTACCAAGAGACCCAGTACTTC.

V usage is TRBV5-8 and J usage is TRBJ1-4; D is perhaps TRBD1 (6 bases). There are 14 residues in the CDR3. Trimming removed 4 bases from V and 7 bases from J, with 14 bases in between. CDR1 SGHTS and CDR2 YDEGEE come from the germline V gene. CDR3 sequence (DNA): TGTGCCAGCAGCGGGCCGGGACAAGGTGAAAAACTGTTTTTT. Translated: CASSGPGQGEKLFF.

This chain joins TRBV28 and TRBJ2-7; 9 nucleotides align to TRBD2. V lost 3 bases, J lost 2 bases, and 2 bases stayed unmatched. The CDR3 totals 14 residues. Germline-derived CDR1 and CDR2 are MDHEN and SYDVKM. The DNA for the CDR3 is TGTGCCAGCAGTTTCCGCGGGAGGGCCTACGAGCAGTACTTC. It specifies CASSFRGRAYEQYF.

The chain links TRBV19 to TRBJ1-5; a weak D match, TRBD1 (6 bases). V was shortened by 6 bases and J by 6 bases, with 15 bases between the two germline ends. The CDR3 covers 14 residues. Per germline, CDR1 LNHDA and CDR2 SQIVND (reference sequence). Here the CDR3 reads CASSTGYRGQPQHF. In DNA, the CDR3 is TGTGCCAGTAGCACAGGGTACCGGGGTCAGCCCCAGCATTTT.

The CDR3 DNA sequence: TGTGCCAGCAGCTTAGTTCACTCCGGGGGTGAGCAGTTCTTC. This sequence encodes CASSLVHSGGEQFF. The chain couples TRBV7-2 to TRBJ2-1; a possible D gene is TRBD2 (6 bases). Trimming took 1 base from V and 9 from J, leaving 13 bases between them. The length of the CDR3 is 14 residues. Germline V CDR1 and CDR2: SGHTA, FQGNSA.

The CDR3 loop reads CASSPGTPNYGYTF. The CDR3, as DNA: TGCGCCAGCAGCCCCGGGACACCTAACTATGGCTACACCTTC. The genes are TRBV5-1 and TRBJ1-2; a possible D gene is TRBD1 (6 bases). The CDR3 consists of 14 residues. V lost 4 bases and J lost 0, with 10 bases in between. Germline V gene lookup returns CDR1 SGHRS and CDR2 YFSETQ.

The CDR3 loop is CASSSPLDRAAYNEQFF. In DNA form, the CDR3 reads TGTGCCAGCAGCTCACCCCTGGACAGGGCCGCCTACAATGAGCAGTTCTTC. The J gene is TRBJ2-1, the V gene TRBV5-4, with TRBD1 matching over 8 bases. The CDR3 extends over 17 amino acids. CDR1 SGHNT and CDR2 YYREEE come from the germline V gene (reference sequence). V lost 3 bases, J lost 2 bases, and 10 bases stayed unmatched.

A single count supports this clone. CDR3 in DNA: TGTGCCTGGAGTAGTATAAAGGAAAAACTGTTTTTT. Protein product: CAWSSIKEKLFF. The genes are TRBV30 and TRBJ1-4; D is uncertain. Trimming stripped 2 bases from V and 8 bases from J, with 9 bases between. CDR1 is GTSNPN and CDR2 is SVGIG in the germline V gene (reference sequence). The CDR3 sequence is 12 residues long.

The chain links TRBV9 to TRBJ2-4; TRBD1 is a possible D gene (6 bases). CDR1 SGDLS and CDR2 YYNGEE come from the germline V gene. The CDR3 contains 16 residues. V was cut by 1 base and J by 2 bases, with 13 bases left in between. As DNA, the CDR3 is TGTGCCAGCAGCGTAAGTGCAGGGGCGACCAAAAACATTCAGTACTTC. Protein product: CASSVSAGATKNIQYF.